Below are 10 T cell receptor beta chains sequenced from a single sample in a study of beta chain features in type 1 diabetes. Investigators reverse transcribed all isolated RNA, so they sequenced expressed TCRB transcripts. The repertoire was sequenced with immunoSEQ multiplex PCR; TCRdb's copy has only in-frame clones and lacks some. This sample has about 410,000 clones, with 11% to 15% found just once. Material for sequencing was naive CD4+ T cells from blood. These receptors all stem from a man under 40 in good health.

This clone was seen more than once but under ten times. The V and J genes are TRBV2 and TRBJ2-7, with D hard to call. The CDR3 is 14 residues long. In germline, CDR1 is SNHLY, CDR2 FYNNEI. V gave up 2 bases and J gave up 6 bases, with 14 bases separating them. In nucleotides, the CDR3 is TGTGCCAGCAGTGAACAGGTGTCCCTCCGCGAGCAGTACGTC. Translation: CASSEQVSLREQYV.

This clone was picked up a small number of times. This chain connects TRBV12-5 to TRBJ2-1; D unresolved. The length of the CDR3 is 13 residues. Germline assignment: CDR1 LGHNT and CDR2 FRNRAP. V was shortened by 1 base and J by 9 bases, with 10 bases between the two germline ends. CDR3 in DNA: TGTGCTAGTGGTTTGGCGGTTGCGTCTGAGCAGTTCTTC. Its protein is CASGLAVASEQFF.

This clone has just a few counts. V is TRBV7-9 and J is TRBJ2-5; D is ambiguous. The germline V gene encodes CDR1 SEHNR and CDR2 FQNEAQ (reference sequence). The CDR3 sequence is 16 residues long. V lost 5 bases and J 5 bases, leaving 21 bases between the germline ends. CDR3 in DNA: TGTGCCAGCAGCCCCCGGGCCCTCCTGGGCGGTGAGACCCAGTACTTC. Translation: CASSPRALLGGETQYF.

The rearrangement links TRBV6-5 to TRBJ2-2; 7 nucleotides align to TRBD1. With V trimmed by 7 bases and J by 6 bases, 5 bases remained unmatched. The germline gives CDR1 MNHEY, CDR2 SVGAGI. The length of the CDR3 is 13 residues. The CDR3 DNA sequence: TGTGCCAGCAAGAGGGGGCGAGCCGGGGAGCTGTTTTTT. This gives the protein CASKRGRAGELFF.

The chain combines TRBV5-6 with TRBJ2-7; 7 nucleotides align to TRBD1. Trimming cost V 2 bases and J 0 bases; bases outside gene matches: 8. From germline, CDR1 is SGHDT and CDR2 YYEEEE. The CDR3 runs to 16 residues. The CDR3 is CASSLVRGPVSYEQYV. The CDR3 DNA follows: TGTGCCAGCAGCTTAGTTAGGGGGCCGGTCTCCTACGAGCAGTACGTC.

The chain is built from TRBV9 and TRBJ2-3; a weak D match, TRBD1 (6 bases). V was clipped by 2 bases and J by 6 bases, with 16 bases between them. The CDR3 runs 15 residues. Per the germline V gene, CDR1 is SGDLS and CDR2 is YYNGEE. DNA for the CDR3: TGTGCCAGCAGCGTTAGACAGGACCCGAGGGATACGCAGTATTTT. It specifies CASSVRQDPRDTQYF.

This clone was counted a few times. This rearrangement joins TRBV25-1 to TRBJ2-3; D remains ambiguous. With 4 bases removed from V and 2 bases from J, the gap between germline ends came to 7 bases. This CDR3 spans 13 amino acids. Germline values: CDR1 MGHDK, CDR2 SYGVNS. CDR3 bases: TGTGCCAGCAGTGGTTGGGACACAGATACGCAGTATTTT. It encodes CASSGWDTDTQYF.

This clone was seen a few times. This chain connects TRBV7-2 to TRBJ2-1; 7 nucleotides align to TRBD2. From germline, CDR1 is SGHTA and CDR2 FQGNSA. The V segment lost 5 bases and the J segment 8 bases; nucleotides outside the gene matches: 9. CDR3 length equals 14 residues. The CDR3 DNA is TGTGCCAGCAGCGGGGCGCGGGGGAGTTATGAGCAGTTCTTC. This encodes CASSGARGSYEQFF.

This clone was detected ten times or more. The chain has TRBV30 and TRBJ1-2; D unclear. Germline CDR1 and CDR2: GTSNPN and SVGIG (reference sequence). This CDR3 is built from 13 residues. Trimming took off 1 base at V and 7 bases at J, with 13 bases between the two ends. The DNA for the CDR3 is TGTGCCTGGAGTGCCCTAGCCCTTGGTGGCTACACCTTC. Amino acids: CAWSALALGGYTF.

CDR3 amino acids: CASSLVSGAEQYV. The CDR3 nucleotides are TGTGCCAGCAGCTTAGTTAGCGGGGCCGAGCAGTACGTC. J is TRBJ2-7 and V is TRBV11-2; the match to TRBD2 covers 8 bases. The CDR3 has 13 amino acids. CDR1 is SGHAT, CDR2 FQNNGV, per germline. V shed 1 base, J shed 6 bases, and the junction held 2 bases outside the gene matches.